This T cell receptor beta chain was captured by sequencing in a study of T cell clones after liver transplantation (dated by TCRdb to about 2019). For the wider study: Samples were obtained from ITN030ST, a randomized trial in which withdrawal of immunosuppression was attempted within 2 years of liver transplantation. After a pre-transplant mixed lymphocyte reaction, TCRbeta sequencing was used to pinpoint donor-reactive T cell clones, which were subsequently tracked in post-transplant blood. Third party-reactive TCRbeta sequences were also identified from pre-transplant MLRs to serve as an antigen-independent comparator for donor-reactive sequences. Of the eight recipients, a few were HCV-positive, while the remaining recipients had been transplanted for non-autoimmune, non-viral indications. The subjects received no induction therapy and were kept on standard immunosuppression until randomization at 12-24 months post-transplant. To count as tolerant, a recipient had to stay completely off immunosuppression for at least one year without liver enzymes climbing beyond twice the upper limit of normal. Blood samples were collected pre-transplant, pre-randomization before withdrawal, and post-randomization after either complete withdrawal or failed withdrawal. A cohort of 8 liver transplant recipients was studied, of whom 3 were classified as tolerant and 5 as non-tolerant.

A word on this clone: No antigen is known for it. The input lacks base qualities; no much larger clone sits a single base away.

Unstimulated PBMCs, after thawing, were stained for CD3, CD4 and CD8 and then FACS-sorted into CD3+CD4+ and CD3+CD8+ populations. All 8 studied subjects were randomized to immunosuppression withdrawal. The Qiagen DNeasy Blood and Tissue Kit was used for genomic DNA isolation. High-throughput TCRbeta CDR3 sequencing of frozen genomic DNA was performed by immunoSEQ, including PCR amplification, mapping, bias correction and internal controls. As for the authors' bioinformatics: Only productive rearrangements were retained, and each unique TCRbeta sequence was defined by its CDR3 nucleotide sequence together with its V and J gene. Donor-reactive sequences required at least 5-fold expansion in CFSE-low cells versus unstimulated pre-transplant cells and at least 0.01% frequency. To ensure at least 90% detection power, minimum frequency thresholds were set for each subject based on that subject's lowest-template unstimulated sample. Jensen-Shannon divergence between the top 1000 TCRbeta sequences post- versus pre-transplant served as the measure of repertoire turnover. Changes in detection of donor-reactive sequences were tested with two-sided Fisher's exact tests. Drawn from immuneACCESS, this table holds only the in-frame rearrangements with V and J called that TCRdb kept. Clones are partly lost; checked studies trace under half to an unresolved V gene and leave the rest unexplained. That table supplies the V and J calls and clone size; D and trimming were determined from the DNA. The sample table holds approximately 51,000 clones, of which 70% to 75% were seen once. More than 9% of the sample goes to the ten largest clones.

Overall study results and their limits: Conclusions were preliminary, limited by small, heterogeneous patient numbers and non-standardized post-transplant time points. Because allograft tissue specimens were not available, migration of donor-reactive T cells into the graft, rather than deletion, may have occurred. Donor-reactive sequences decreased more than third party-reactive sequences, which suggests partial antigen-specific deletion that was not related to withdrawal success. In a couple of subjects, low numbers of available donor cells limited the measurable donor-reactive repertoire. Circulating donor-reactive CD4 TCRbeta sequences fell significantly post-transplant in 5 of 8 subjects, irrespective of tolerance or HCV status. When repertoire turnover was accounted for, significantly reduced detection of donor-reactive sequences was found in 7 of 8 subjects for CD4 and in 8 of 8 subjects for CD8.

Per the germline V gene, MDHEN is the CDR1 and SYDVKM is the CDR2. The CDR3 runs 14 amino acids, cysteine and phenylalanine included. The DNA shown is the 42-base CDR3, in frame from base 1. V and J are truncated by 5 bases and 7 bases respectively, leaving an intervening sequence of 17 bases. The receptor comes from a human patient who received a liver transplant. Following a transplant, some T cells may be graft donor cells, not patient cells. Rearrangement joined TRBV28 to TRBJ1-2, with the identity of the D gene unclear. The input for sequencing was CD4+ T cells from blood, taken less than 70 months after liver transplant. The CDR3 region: CASSLATNGGGYTF. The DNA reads TGTGCCAGCAGTCTAGCGACCAATGGTGGTGGCTACACCTTC.